The rows below give T cell receptor beta chains drawn from one sample of a study of CD8+ T cells in alopecia areata. Repertoires were generated with immunoSEQ multiplex PCR, while TCRdb's copy carries only in-frame clones and drops some. The top ten clones hold under 2% of a sample with fewer than 350,000 clones, roughly 64% of them seen once. Sequencing was performed on CD4+ T cells sorted from blood, taken at week 24, from a patient treated with tofacitinib. The receptors come from a human donor with alopecia areata. Both conserved end residues are part of each CDR3. The D gene is left open where the match is weak. A clone size is listed for some rows: how often the clone was seen (once, few, many), or a class if it is expanded.

TRBJ1-2	TRBD1	TRBV5-6	.	TGTGCCAGCAGCTTGGACAGGGGCGGCTATGGCTACACCTTC	CASSLDRGGYGYTF
TRBJ2-3	TRBD1	TRBV30	many	TGTGCCTGGAAGGTTGTGACCGACAGGGGCACAGATACGCAGTATTTT	CAWKVVTDRGTDTQYF
TRBJ2-3	.	TRBV2	.	TGTGCCAGCAGTGGGACATTTCCCCGGAGGTATTTT	CASSGTFPRRYF
TRBJ2-7	.	TRBV11-2	.	TGTGCCAGCAGCTTAGTCGCTGAGCAGTACTTC	CASSLVAEQYF
TRBJ1-2	.	TRBV29-1	.	TGCAGCGTTGAAAGGACAAACGGCTACACCTTC	CSVERTNGYTF
TRBJ2-7	.	TRBV30	.	TGTGCCTGGACGCGGGAAAACGAGCAGTACTTC	CAWTRENEQYF
TRBJ2-1	TRBD1	TRBV10-3	.	TGTGCCATCAGTGCCGACAGGGGGCAATTGATAGATAGGAATGAGCAGTTCTTC	CAISADRGQLIDRNEQFF
TRBJ2-3	.	TRBV5-1	.	TGCGCCAGCAGCCCGGGGGGCGTGGCAGATACGCAGTATTTT	CASSPGGVADTQYF
TRBJ2-1	TRBD2	TRBV29-1	.	TGCAGCGTTGGCGGGGGGGTCTACAATGAGCAGTTCTTC	CSVGGGVYNEQFF
TRBJ2-3	.	TRBV29-1	.	TGCAGCGTTGCAGACTGGGGCTCTGGCACAGATACGCAGTATTTT	CSVADWGSGTDTQYF
TRBJ1-2	TRBD1	TRBV5-1	.	TGCGCCAGCAGCAAGACGACAGGGAACTATGGCTACACCTTC	CASSKTTGNYGYTF
TRBJ2-1	.	TRBV4-1	.	TGCGCCAGCAGCCAAGGGACCCTACGGGCCTACAATGAGCAGTTCTTC	CASSQGTLRAYNEQFF
TRBJ2-7	TRBD2	TRBV30	.	TGTGCCTGGAGTGTACTTCCAGCGGGGGCCGAGCAGTACTTC	CAWSVLPAGAEQYF
TRBJ2-5	TRBD2	TRBV25-1	.	TGTGCCAGCAGTGCAGGGACGGGGGGGCTCCAAGAGACCCAGTACTTC	CASSAGTGGLQETQYF
TRBJ1-6	TRBD1	TRBV30	few	TGTGCCTGGAGTCGGGACAGGGGTTCACCCCTCCACTTT	CAWSRDRGSPLHF